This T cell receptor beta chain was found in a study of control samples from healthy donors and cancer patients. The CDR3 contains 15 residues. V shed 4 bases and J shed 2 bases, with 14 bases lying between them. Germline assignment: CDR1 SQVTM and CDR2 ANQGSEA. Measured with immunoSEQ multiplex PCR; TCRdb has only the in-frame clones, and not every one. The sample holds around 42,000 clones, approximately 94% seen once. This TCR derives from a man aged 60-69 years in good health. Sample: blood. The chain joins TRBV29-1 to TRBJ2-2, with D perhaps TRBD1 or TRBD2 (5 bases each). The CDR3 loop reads CSVAVQGANTGELFF. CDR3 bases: TGCAGCGTTGCAGTCCAGGGAGCTAACACCGGGGAGCTGTTTTTT.